A selection of T cell receptor beta chains follows, all from one sample in a study of T cell responses to AZD1222 COVID-19 vaccine. TCRdb's copy holds only in-frame clones and misses some; the assay was immunoSEQ multiplex PCR. The sample records about 120,000 clones, 85% to 95% being singletons. The source was peripheral blood, collected 28 days after the second AZD1222 dose. These receptors all stem from an adult who received the AZD1222 COVID-19 vaccine. CDR3s include the opening cysteine and the closing phenylalanine or tryptophan. The D gene is left open where the match is weak. Some rows mark clone size as missing; the rest say once, few, many or name a class of expanded clone.

V: TRBV4-3; size: -; J: TRBJ2-7; D: TRBD2; length: 16; DNA: TGCGCCAGCAGCCAAGATCTAGCGGGGGCTTCCTACGAGCAGTACTTC; CDR3: CASSQDLAGASYEQYF
V: TRBV7-9; size: -; J: TRBJ1-3; D: -; length: 13; DNA: TGTGCCAGCAGCTCCTTCACAGGAAACACCATATATTTT; CDR3: CASSSFTGNTIYF
V: TRBV27; size: few; J: TRBJ2-1; D: TRBD1; length: 15; DNA: TGTGCCAGCAGTCCCGGGACAGGGGCCTACAATGAGCAGTTCTTC; CDR3: CASSPGTGAYNEQFF
V: TRBV18; size: -; J: TRBJ2-1; D: TRBD1; length: 16; DNA: TGTGCCAGCTCACCATTTGGGACAGGTACCTACAATGAGCAGTTCTTC; CDR3: CASSPFGTGTYNEQFF
V: TRBV5-6; size: -; J: TRBJ2-3; D: -; length: 15; DNA: TGTGCCAGCAGCTTGGGGCGACCCCACACAGATACGCAGTATTTT; CDR3: CASSLGRPHTDTQYF
V: TRBV6-5; size: once; J: TRBJ1-2; D: -; length: 16; DNA: TGTGCCAGCAGTTTCCCCGGGACAAAGTCTAACTATGGCTACACCTTC; CDR3: CASSFPGTKSNYGYTF
V: TRBV21-1; size: few; J: TRBJ2-7; D: -; length: 16; DNA: TGTGCCAGCAGCAAAGCGCTTTCACGGAGTTCCTACGAGCAGTACTTC; CDR3: CASSKALSRSSYEQYF
V: TRBV12-3/TRBV12-4; size: once; J: TRBJ1-3; D: -; length: 12; DNA: TGTGCCAGCAGATGGACTGGAAACACCATATATTTT; CDR3: CASRWTGNTIYF
V: TRBV11-2; size: -; J: TRBJ1-4; D: -; length: 16; DNA: TGTGCCAGCAGCTCGAACAGGGATCGAGTTAATGAAAAACTGTTTTTT; CDR3: CASSSNRDRVNEKLFF
V: TRBV2; size: -; J: TRBJ1-4; D: -; length: 15; DNA: TGTGCCAGCACTCGAGATCCCCCGGTAAATGAAAAACTGTTTTTT; CDR3: CASTRDPPVNEKLFF
V: TRBV6-5; size: -; J: TRBJ2-6; D: -; length: 15; DNA: TGTGCCAGCAGCCTCTCTCAGGCTGGGGCCAACGTCCTGACTTTC; CDR3: CASSLSQAGANVLTF
V: TRBV7-6; size: once; J: TRBJ2-1; D: -; length: 12; DNA: TGTGCCAGCAGCTTATTGTCCGGGGAGCAGTTCTTC; CDR3: CASSLLSGEQFF
V: TRBV27; size: -; J: TRBJ1-1; D: -; length: 16; DNA: TGTGCCAGCAGTTTATCCGTCCCAGGGGCCAACACTGAAGCTTTCTTT; CDR3: CASSLSVPGANTEAFF
V: TRBV9; size: -; J: TRBJ2-3; D: TRBD2; length: 15; DNA: TGTGCCAGCAGCGTACAGAATAGCGGGACAGATACGCAGTATTTT; CDR3: CASSVQNSGTDTQYF
V: TRBV9; size: -; J: TRBJ2-1; D: TRBD1; length: 16; DNA: TGTGCCAGCAGCGTAGGTGCAGGGGGCTTTACTAATGAGCAGTTCTTC; CDR3: CASSVGAGGFTNEQFF
V: TRBV3-1/TRBV3-2; size: -; J: TRBJ1-6; D: -; length: 15; DNA: TGTGCCAGCAGCCAAGACGGCTCCTATAATTCACCCCTCCACTTT; CDR3: CASSQDGSYNSPLHF
V: TRBV6-1; size: -; J: TRBJ1-2; D: TRBD1; length: 17; DNA: TGTGCCAGCAGTGTCGTCCTCCGACAGGGCCTAACCTATGGCTACACCTTC; CDR3: CASSVVLRQGLTYGYTF
V: TRBV14; size: -; J: TRBJ2-7; D: TRBD1; length: 16; DNA: TGTGCCAGCAGCCAAGAATCCCGGACAGGGTCCTACGAGCAGTACTTC; CDR3: CASSQESRTGSYEQYF
V: TRBV7-2; size: -; J: TRBJ2-7; D: TRBD2; length: 14; DNA: TGTGCCAGCAGCTTAGCGGCGGGAGAATACGAGCAGTACTTC; CDR3: CASSLAAGEYEQYF
V: TRBV5-1; size: -; J: TRBJ1-2; D: TRBD1; length: 14; DNA: TGCGCCAGCAGCCCCGGACAGGGGAGGGGTGGCTACACCTTC; CDR3: CASSPGQGRGGYTF
V: TRBV29-1; size: -; J: TRBJ1-2; D: -; length: 12; DNA: TGCAGCGTCCTGGACAGTCTCTATGGCTACACCTTC; CDR3: CSVLDSLYGYTF
V: TRBV6-2/TRBV6-3; size: -; J: TRBJ2-7; D: -; length: 16; DNA: TGTGCCAGCATCCCGAAAGTCCCGAGCGCAATCGGCGAGCAGTACTTC; CDR3: CASIPKVPSAIGEQYF
V: TRBV4-2; size: -; J: TRBJ1-5; D: TRBD1; length: 18; DNA: TGTGCCAGCTCAACGTCGCCTCCGGGACAGGGATACAATCAGCCCCAGCATTTT; CDR3: CASSTSPPGQGYNQPQHF
V: TRBV7-2; size: -; J: TRBJ2-6; D: -; length: 13; DNA: TGTGCCAGCAGCTTAGGCGGGGCCAACGTCCTGACTTTC; CDR3: CASSLGGANVLTF
V: TRBV27; size: -; J: TRBJ2-1; D: TRBD2; length: 15; DNA: TGTGCCAGCAGTCCCCGGACTAGCGGTTTGGGAGAGCAGTTCTTC; CDR3: CASSPRTSGLGEQFF
V: TRBV6-5; size: -; J: TRBJ1-1; D: -; length: 15; DNA: TGTGCCAGCAGCCCGCAGCAGTTACGAGAGACTGAAGCTTTCTTT; CDR3: CASSPQQLRETEAFF
V: TRBV7-6; size: -; J: TRBJ2-3; D: TRBD2; length: 15; DNA: TGTGCCAGCAGTCCACTAGCGGGGGGGGCAGATACGCAGTATTTT; CDR3: CASSPLAGGADTQYF
V: TRBV7-2; size: -; J: TRBJ1-2; D: TRBD1; length: 13; DNA: TGTGCCTCCCGGGACAGGGCCACACTGGGCTACACCTTC; CDR3: CASRDRATLGYTF
V: TRBV11-3; size: few; J: TRBJ2-3; D: -; length: 13; DNA: TGTGCCAGCAGCTTAGTCGCCCGAGATACGCAGTATTTT; CDR3: CASSLVARDTQYF
V: TRBV7-8; size: -; J: TRBJ2-7; D: -; length: 14; DNA: TGTGCCAGCAGCTTACGGCAGGGGGGTAACGAGCAGTACTTC; CDR3: CASSLRQGGNEQYF
V: TRBV2; size: -; J: TRBJ1-2; D: -; length: 14; DNA: TGTGCCAGCAGTGGACGACAGGCCGACTATGGCTACACCTTC; CDR3: CASSGRQADYGYTF
V: TRBV19; size: -; J: TRBJ2-7; D: TRBD2; length: 16; DNA: TGTGCCAGTAGTATACGGACTAGCGGGAGTAGCAACGAGCAGTACTTC; CDR3: CASSIRTSGSSNEQYF
V: TRBV7-9; size: -; J: TRBJ1-2; D: -; length: 10; DNA: TGTGCCAGCAGCCTACAGGAGTGGGCCTTC; CDR3: CASSLQEWAF
V: TRBV6-5; size: -; J: TRBJ2-7; D: TRBD1; length: 15; DNA: TGTGCCAGCAGTTCTGGGACAGGGACCACCTACGAGCAGTACTTC; CDR3: CASSSGTGTTYEQYF
V: TRBV28; size: -; J: TRBJ2-7; D: TRBD1; length: 13; DNA: TGTGCCAGCAATCAGGGGGTAAATCGCGAGCAGTACTTC; CDR3: CASNQGVNREQYF
V: TRBV15; size: -; J: TRBJ2-2; D: -; length: 14; DNA: TGTGCCACCAAGAGGGGGACGAACACCGGGGAGCTGTTTTTT; CDR3: CATKRGTNTGELFF
V: TRBV6-2/TRBV6-3; size: -; J: TRBJ2-3; D: TRBD2; length: 15; DNA: TGTGCCAGCAGTACCACAGCGGGAGGGCCTAGTACGCAGTATTTT; CDR3: CASSTTAGGPSTQYF
V: TRBV7-2; size: -; J: TRBJ2-5; D: -; length: 13; DNA: TGTGCCAGCAGCTTAACGGTTTGGAGCAGGGAAAACTTC; CDR3: CASSLTVWSRENF
V: TRBV2; size: once; J: TRBJ2-1; D: TRBD2; length: 16; DNA: TGTGCCAGCAGTAGGGACTACCGAAACTCCTACAATGAGCAGTTCTTC; CDR3: CASSRDYRNSYNEQFF
V: TRBV5-1; size: -; J: TRBJ1-5; D: -; length: 13; DNA: TGCGCCAGCAGCTACGACAGCGATCAGCCCCAGCATTTT; CDR3: CASSYDSDQPQHF
V: TRBV3-1/TRBV3-2; size: -; J: TRBJ2-2; D: -; length: 16; DNA: TGTGCCAGCAGCCAAGGGGCTCCCCAGAACACCGGGGAGCTGTTTTTT; CDR3: CASSQGAPQNTGELFF
V: TRBV19; size: -; J: TRBJ1-1; D: -; length: 12; DNA: TGTGCCAGTAGAAATCGGAACACTGAAGCTTTCTTT; CDR3: CASRNRNTEAFF
V: TRBV7-2; size: -; J: TRBJ1-1; D: -; length: 13; DNA: TGTGCCAGCAGCTTAGAAGGGAACACTGAAGCTTTCTTT; CDR3: CASSLEGNTEAFF
V: TRBV5-1; size: -; J: TRBJ2-3; D: -; length: 15; DNA: TGCGCCAGCAGCCTAAGGGGAATGGGCACAGATACGCAGTATTTT; CDR3: CASSLRGMGTDTQYF
V: TRBV7-2; size: -; J: TRBJ1-2; D: -; length: 13; DNA: TGTGCCAGCAGCGTGACGTGGAGTGGGGGCTACACCTTC; CDR3: CASSVTWSGGYTF
V: TRBV6-5; size: -; J: TRBJ1-2; D: -; length: 13; DNA: TGTGCCAGCAGCTATGGACTGGGCTGGGGCTACACCTTC; CDR3: CASSYGLGWGYTF
V: TRBV4-3; size: -; J: TRBJ2-1; D: TRBD2; length: 17; DNA: TGCGCCAGCAGCCAAGACAGACTAGCGTCAGGCCACAATGAGCAGTTCTTC; CDR3: CASSQDRLASGHNEQFF
V: TRBV7-8; size: -; J: TRBJ1-2; D: -; length: 12; DNA: TGTGCCAGCAGCCCCCAATACTATGGCTACACCTTC; CDR3: CASSPQYYGYTF
V: TRBV5-6; size: once; J: TRBJ1-3; D: -; length: 16; DNA: TGTGCCAGCAGTCGGGACGGGTGGAGCTCTGGAAACACCATATATTTT; CDR3: CASSRDGWSSGNTIYF
V: TRBV18; size: -; J: TRBJ2-2; D: -; length: 14; DNA: TGTGCCAGCTCACAAGGACAGTCCACCGGGGAGCTGTTTTTT; CDR3: CASSQGQSTGELFF
V: TRBV6-1; size: -; J: TRBJ1-1; D: -; length: 13; DNA: TGTGCCAGCAGTGAAATATCTCAGACTAAAGCTTTCTTT; CDR3: CASSEISQTKAFF
V: TRBV7-9; size: -; J: TRBJ1-5; D: -; length: 13; DNA: TGTGCCAGCAGCTGGGGGGCTGATCAGCCCCAGCATTTT; CDR3: CASSWGADQPQHF
V: TRBV15; size: -; J: TRBJ2-1; D: TRBD2; length: 17; DNA: TGTGCCACCAGCAGAGATTTACTAGCGGGAGTCCCCAATGAGCAGTTCTTC; CDR3: CATSRDLLAGVPNEQFF
V: TRBV29-1; size: -; J: TRBJ2-2; D: TRBD1; length: 15; DNA: TGCAGCGCCGGTCCCGGGACAGGGTTAACCGGGGAGCTGTTTTTT; CDR3: CSAGPGTGLTGELFF